The entry below describes one TCR beta chain. Within the sample, other DNA sequences also encode this same CDR3. The sample belongs to a study of blood T cell repertoires in COVID-19. The CDR3 spans 16 residues. Germline CDR1 is SEHNR and CDR2 is FQNEAQ (reference sequence). The trim removed 6 bases at V and 2 bases at J, leaving 7 bases unmatched. Original processing notes: Scientists estimated how many nucleated cells there were by amplifying reference gene primers. Clones were read by immunoSEQ multiplex PCR, and TCRdb kept only the in-frame ones, dropping some. V and J calls and clone size are copied from that table; D and trimming were computed from the DNA. The table has 220,000 or so clones, around 80% seen once.

The specimen sequenced was peripheral blood. The rearrangement uses TRBV7-9 and TRBJ2-3; TRBD2 matches at 11 bases. The sequence was obtained from a woman aged 65 to 85 with acute or convalescent COVID-19. CDR3 bases: TGTGCCAGCAGTTCCTGGACTAGCGGGTCCACAGATACGCAGTATTTT. It encodes CASSSWTSGSTDTQYF. The whole variable domain, filled in from reference TRBV7-9 and TRBJ2-3, reads DTGVSQNPRHKITKRGQNVTFRCDPISEHNRLYWYRQTLGQGPEFLTYFQNEAQLEKSRLLSDRFSAERPKGSFSTLEIQRTEQGDSAMYLCASSSWTSGSTDTQYFGPGTRLTVL.